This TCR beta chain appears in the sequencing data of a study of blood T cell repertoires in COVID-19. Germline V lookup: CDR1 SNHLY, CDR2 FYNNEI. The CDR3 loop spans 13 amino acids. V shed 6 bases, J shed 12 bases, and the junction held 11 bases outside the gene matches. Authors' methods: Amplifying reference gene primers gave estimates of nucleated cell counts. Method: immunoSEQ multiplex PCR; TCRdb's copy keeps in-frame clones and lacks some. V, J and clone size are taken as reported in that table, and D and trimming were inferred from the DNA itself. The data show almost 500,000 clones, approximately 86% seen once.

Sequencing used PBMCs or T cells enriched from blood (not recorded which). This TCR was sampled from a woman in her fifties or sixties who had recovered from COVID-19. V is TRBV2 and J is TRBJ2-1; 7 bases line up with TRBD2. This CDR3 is CASSGTIMSGQFF. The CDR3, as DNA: TGTGCCAGCAGCGGGACTATAATGTCGGGGCAGTTCTTC.